This T cell receptor beta chain was sequenced in a study of human CD8 memory T cell subsets. Notes on the study in general: Effector memory subsets were less diverse than the similarly diverse stem-like memory and precursor exhausted subsets. Only one chain type (the T cell receptor beta chain) was sequenced in this study. Stem-like memory T cell repertoires barely overlapped those of precursor exhausted T cells.

In the case of this clonotype: What it binds is unknown.

This CDR3 is 15 amino acids long. Germline values: CDR1 SNHLY, CDR2 FYNNEI. Generation of TCR beta libraries used UMI-labeled 5' RACE. Authors' processing steps: Between roughly 3,000 and 18,000 functional CDR3 beta clonotypes were found per TCR beta library. One entry per CDR3 protein, without DNA, is what TCRdb gives after re-calling the 5' RACE reads. These V and J calls are TCRdb output, not the study's own analysis. The sample features fewer than 7,500 distinct CDR3 sequences, with around 25% in its top ten. The material sequenced was CD8+ stem-like memory T cells (TSCM and TCM) sorted from PBMCs. Subset specified: stem-like memory CD8 T cells (TSTEM), CCR7+ PD-1- TIGIT-. The receptor comes from a human donor in good health. V and J are TRBV2 and TRBJ2-1; without DNA, the TCRdb call of TRBD1 cannot be checked. The CDR3 reads CASRSAEQGYNEQFF.